This TCR beta chain was found in a study of T-cell reconstitution after alpha-beta-depleted transplantation in children. Germline V gene sequence: CDR1 LGHNA, CDR2 YSLEER. V was pared by 0 bases and J by 6 bases, with 17 bases between. This CDR3 region has 17 residues. Unique molecular identifiers were incorporated into the prepared TCRbeta library. MiXCR, applied by TCRdb to the PCR reads, yields one record per CDR3 protein. The repertoire holds 600,000 to 700,000 distinct CDR3 sequences, with around 17% as singletons. Sample: PBMCs from the stem cell graft donor, taken from the stem cell graft. This receptor was identified in a human donor who donated a stem cell graft to a child with acute myeloid leukemia. V is TRBV4-3 and J is TRBJ2-2; tentatively, D is TRBD2 (7 bases). CDR3 nucleotide sequence: TGCGCCAGCAGCCAAGATACCGACTACGGGGGGCCCGGGGAGCTGTTTTTT. Translation gives CASSQDTDYGGPGELFF.